This TCR beta chain was identified in a study of beta chain features in type 1 diabetes. Regarding the study as a whole: When Type 1 diabetes patients were examined, their TCRB CDR3s proved moderately but significantly shorter in all four CD4+ subsets.

The CDR3 runs to 13 residues. Germline-derived CDR1 and CDR2 are MNHEY and SVGAGI. V lost 8 bases and J lost 0, with 10 bases in between. On this clone itself: Antigen specificity is unknown.

Expressed TCRB transcripts were sequenced after all isolated RNA was converted to cDNA. Produced via immunoSEQ multiplex PCR; TCRdb's table is partial and in-frame only. The sample has 300,000 to 400,000 clones, over 8.5% seen once. Input material: central memory CD4+ T cells from blood. The chain carries TRBV6-5 and TRBJ2-5; D might be TRBD1 (6 bases). The clonotype originates from a man aged 25 to 45 with type 1 diabetes. CDR3 DNA sequence: TGTGCCAGCCGTGGACAGAACCAAGAGACCCAGTACTTC. Its protein is CASRGQNQETQYF.